The 9 T cell receptor beta chains below all came from one sample that was sequenced in a study of T-cell memory formation after mild COVID-19. Each CDR3 protein gets one entry after TCRdb re-called the 5' RACE reads with MiXCR. The sample consists of 470,000 or so distinct CDR3 sequences, roughly 20% of them appearing once. The specimen was PBMCs or a T cell subset sorted from them (not recorded which). The receptors stem from an adult woman who had mild COVID-19 (a few samples of this study predate the infection). Cell type and time point are not known.

The V call is TRBV24-1, the J call TRBJ2-1, with D possibly TRBD2 on 6 matching bases. Germline V gives CDR1 KGHDR, CDR2 SFDVKD. This CDR3 has 15 residues. Between the trimmed V and J ends, which lost 2 bases and 5 bases, there was a span of 12 bases. CDR3 in amino acids: CATSDWGVTHNEQFF. Written as DNA, the CDR3 is TGTGCCACCAGTGATTGGGGGGTTACCCACAATGAGCAGTTCTTC.

The rearrangement joins TRBV7-9 to TRBJ1-6, with D hard to call. CDR3 length: 9 amino acids. Germline loops: CDR1 SEHNR, CDR2 FQNEAQ (reference sequence). V was clipped by 8 bases and J by 9 bases, with 2 bases between them. The CDR3 spells CASFSPLHF. Written as DNA, the CDR3 is TGTGCCAGCTTTTCACCCCTCCACTTT.

This clonotype was seen only a few times. This chain uses TRBV4-1 with TRBJ2-3; no firm D call. Germline V gene sequence: CDR1 MGHRA, CDR2 YSYEKL. The CDR3 is made up of 17 amino acids. Trimming left V 2 bases short and J 0 bases short, with 15 bases between. CDR3: CASSQRAGPPSTDTQYF. CDR3 in DNA: TGCGCCAGCAGCCAACGGGCCGGGCCACCCAGCACAGATACGCAGTATTTT.

The chain carries TRBV5-1 and TRBJ1-1, with 7 bases lining up with TRBD1. Germline V lookup: CDR1 SGHRS, CDR2 YFSETQ. The CDR3 has 14 amino acids. The trim removed 4 bases at V and 6 bases at J, leaving 9 bases unmatched. CDR3 residues: CASSVKTGDAEAFF. The DNA for the CDR3 is TGCGCCAGCAGCGTTAAAACAGGGGACGCTGAAGCTTTCTTT.

This clonotype was counted at least ten times. The chain is built from TRBV19 and TRBJ2-7; weak D call: TRBD2 (6 bases). V lost 6 bases to trimming and J lost 6 bases, with 18 bases between them. The CDR3 is 14 amino acids. Germline-derived CDR1 and CDR2 are LNHDA and SQIVND (reference sequence). The CDR3 is CASSPLALKGEQYF. CDR3 sequence (DNA): TGTGCCAGTAGCCCACTAGCACTTAAGGGCGAGCAGTACTTC.

The chain joins TRBV11-2 to TRBJ2-4; D gene unclear. The ends were cut back, 0 bases at V and 0 bases at J, with 9 bases in the middle. The length of the CDR3 is 16 residues. Germline V gene lookup returns CDR1 SGHAT and CDR2 FQNNGV. Here the CDR3 reads CASSLDPGLAKNIQYF. The CDR3 DNA reads as TGTGCCAGCAGCTTAGACCCGGGTCTAGCCAAAAACATTCAGTACTTC. Looking up the rest from reference TRBV11-2 and TRBJ2-4 gives the full variable domain: EAGVAQSPRYKIIEKRQSVAFWCNPISGHATLYWYQQILGQGPKLLIQFQNNGVVDDSQLPKDRFSAERLKGVDSTLKIQPAKLEDSAVYLCASSLDPGLAKNIQYFGAGTRLSVL.

This clonotype was seen a handful of times. The V gene is TRBV5-1, the J gene TRBJ2-3, with 7 bases fitting TRBD2. The CDR3 covers 15 residues. The junction had 5 bases not matched to a gene; V was cut back by 4 bases and J by 0 bases. Germline CDR1 is SGHRS and CDR2 is YFSETQ. CDR3 in DNA: TGCGCCAGCAGCCAGAGCGGGACTAGCACAGATACGCAGTATTTT. Its translation: CASSQSGTSTDTQYF. The complete variable domain, with remaining parts taken from reference TRBV5-1 and TRBJ2-3, reads KAGVTQTPRYLIKTRGQQVTLSCSPISGHRSVSWYQQTPGQGLQFLFEYFSETQRNKGNFPGRFSGRQFSNSRSEMNVSTLELGDSALYLCASSQSGTSTDTQYFGPGTRLTVL.

This clonotype was recorded many times. The chain has TRBV20-1 and TRBJ2-7, with 7 nucleotides matching TRBD2. This CDR3 spans 14 amino acids. The germline gives CDR1 DFQATT, CDR2 SNEGSKA (reference sequence). V was clipped by 5 bases and J by 2 bases; unmatched bases: 9. Written as DNA, the CDR3 is TGCAGTGCTCAGACGGGGGGAGCAACCTACGAGCAGTACTTC. It codes for CSAQTGGATYEQYF.

This clonotype was counted a few times. The rearrangement links TRBV5-1 to TRBJ2-7; D is possibly TRBD1 or TRBD2 (5 bases each). The V gene lost 3 bases and the J gene lost 3 bases, with 13 bases spanning the gap. CDR1 and CDR2 from the germline V gene are SGHRS and YFSETQ. There are 14 residues in the CDR3. The CDR3 region is CASSSGPDRYEQYF. As DNA, the CDR3 is TGCGCCAGCAGCTCGGGACCCGACCGCTACGAGCAGTACTTC.